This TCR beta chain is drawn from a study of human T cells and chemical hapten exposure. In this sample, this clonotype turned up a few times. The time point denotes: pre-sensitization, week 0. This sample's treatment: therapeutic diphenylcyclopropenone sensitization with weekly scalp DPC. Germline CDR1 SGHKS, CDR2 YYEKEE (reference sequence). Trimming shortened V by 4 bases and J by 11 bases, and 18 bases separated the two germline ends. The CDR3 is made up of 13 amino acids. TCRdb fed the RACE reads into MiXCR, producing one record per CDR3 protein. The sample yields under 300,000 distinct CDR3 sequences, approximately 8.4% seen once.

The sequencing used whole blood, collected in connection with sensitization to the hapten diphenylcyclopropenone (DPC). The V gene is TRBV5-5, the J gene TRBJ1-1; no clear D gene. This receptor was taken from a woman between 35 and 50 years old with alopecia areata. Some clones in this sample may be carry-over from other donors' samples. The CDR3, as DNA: TGTGCCAGCAGCGCCGGCCCAAGCGGAAGGGCTTTCTTT. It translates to CASSAGPSGRAFF.